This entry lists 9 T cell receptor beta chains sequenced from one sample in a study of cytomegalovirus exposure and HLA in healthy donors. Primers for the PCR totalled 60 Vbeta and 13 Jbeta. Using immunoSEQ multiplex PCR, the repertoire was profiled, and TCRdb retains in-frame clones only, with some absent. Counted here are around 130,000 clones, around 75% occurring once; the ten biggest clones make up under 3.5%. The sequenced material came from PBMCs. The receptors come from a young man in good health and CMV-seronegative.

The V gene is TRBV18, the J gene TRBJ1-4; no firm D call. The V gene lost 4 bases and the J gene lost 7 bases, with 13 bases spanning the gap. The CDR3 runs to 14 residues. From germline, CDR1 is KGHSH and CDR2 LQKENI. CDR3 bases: TGTGCCAGCTCACTCGAGGGCGTTCGTGAAAAACTGTTTTTT. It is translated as CASSLEGVREKLFF.

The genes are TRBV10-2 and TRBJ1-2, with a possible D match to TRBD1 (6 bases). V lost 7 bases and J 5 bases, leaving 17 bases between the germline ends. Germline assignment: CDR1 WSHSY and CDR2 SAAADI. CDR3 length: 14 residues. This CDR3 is CASTPAGAGYGYTF. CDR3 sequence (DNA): TGCGCCAGCACCCCGGCGGGGGCAGGTTATGGCTACACCTTC.

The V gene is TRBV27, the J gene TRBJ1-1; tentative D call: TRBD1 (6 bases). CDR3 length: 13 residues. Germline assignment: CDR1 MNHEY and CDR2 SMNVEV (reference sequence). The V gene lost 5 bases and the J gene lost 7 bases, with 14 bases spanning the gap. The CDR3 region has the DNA TGTGCCAGCAGTATTTCGAACAGGGTTGAAGCTTTCTTT. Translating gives CASSISNRVEAFF.

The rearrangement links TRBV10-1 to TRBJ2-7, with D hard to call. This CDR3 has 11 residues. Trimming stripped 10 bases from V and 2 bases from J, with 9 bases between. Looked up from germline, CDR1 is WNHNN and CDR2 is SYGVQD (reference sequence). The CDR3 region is CATERAYEQYF. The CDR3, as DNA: TGCGCCACCGAACGGGCCTACGAGCAGTACTTC.

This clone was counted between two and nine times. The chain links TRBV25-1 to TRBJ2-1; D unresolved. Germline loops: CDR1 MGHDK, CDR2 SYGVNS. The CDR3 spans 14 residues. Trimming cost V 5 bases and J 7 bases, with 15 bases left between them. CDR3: CASSLGPLWNEQFF. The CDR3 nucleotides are TGTGCCAGCAGTCTCGGTCCCCTATGGAATGAGCAGTTCTTC.

CDR3 in DNA: TGTGCCAGCAGTTTAAACCTAGCGGGAGTAAGCGAGCAGTACTTC. This encodes CASSLNLAGVSEQYF. V is TRBV27 and J is TRBJ2-7, with 10 bases matching TRBD2. The CDR3 runs to 15 residues. The germline V gene encodes CDR1 MNHEY and CDR2 SMNVEV (reference sequence). With V trimmed by 2 bases and J by 6 bases, 7 bases remained unmatched.

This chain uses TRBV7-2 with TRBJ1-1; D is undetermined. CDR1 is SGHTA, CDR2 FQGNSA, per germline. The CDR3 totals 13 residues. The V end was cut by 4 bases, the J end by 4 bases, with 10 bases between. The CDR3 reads CASSSGRGTEAFF. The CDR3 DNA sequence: TGTGCCAGCAGCTCGGGTCGGGGCACTGAAGCTTTCTTT.

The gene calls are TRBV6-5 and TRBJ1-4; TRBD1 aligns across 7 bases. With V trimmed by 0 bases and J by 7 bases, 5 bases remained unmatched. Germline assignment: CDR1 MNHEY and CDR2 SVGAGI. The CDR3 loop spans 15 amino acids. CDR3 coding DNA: TGTGCCAGCAGTTACTCGACCAGGGGGGCTGAAAAACTGTTTTTT. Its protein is CASSYSTRGAEKLFF.

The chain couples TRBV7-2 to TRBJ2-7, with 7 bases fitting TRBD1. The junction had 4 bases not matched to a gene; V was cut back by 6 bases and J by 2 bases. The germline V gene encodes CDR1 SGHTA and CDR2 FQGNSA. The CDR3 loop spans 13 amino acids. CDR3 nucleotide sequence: TGTGCCAGCAGACGACAGGGCCCCTACGAGCAGTACTTC. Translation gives CASRRQGPYEQYF. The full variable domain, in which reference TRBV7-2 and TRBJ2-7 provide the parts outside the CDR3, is GAGVSQSPSNKVTEKGKDVELRCDPISGHTALYWYRQSLGQGLEFLIYFQGNSAPDKSGLPSDRFSAERTGGSVSTLTIQRTQQEDSAVYLCASRRQGPYEQYFGPGTRLTVT.